These T cell receptor beta chains were read from a single sample in a study of cytomegalovirus exposure and HLA in healthy donors. Libraries were prepared by immunoSEQ multiplex PCR; TCRdb keeps only in-frame clonotypes and omits some of them. The sample contains 100,000 or so clones, about 95% of which appear only once. Sequencing was performed on PBMCs. Receptors were obtained from a young woman in good health and CMV-seronegative. The CDR3 runs from the conserved cysteine through the conserved F or W. Fields, in order: CDR3 DNA, CDR3 protein, J gene, D gene, V gene, clone size. A D gene is named only where the DNA matches it firmly. Size tells how often a clone was seen (once, few, many) or the class of an expanded clone, and some rows leave it out.

CDR3 DNA: TGTGCCAGCAGCCTCGCCTGGGAGAACGAGCAGTACTTC; CDR3 protein: CASSLAWENEQYF; J gene: TRBJ2-7; D gene: NA; V gene: TRBV11-3; clone size: NA
CDR3 DNA: TGTGCCAGCAGCTGGCGGGGGGGATACAATGAGCAGTTCTTC; CDR3 protein: CASSWRGGYNEQFF; J gene: TRBJ2-1; D gene: TRBD2; V gene: TRBV7-8; clone size: NA
CDR3 DNA: TGTGCCAGCAGTTTATCGCCCGCCGGACAGGGCTACGAGCAGTACTTC; CDR3 protein: CASSLSPAGQGYEQYF; J gene: TRBJ2-7; D gene: TRBD1; V gene: TRBV27; clone size: few
CDR3 DNA: TGCGCCAGCAGCCAGCACAGGAAGGCGGACACCATATATTTT; CDR3 protein: CASSQHRKADTIYF; J gene: TRBJ1-3; D gene: NA; V gene: TRBV4-3; clone size: NA
CDR3 DNA: TGTGCCAGCAGCATTCTTTTACGACAGGGGGAGAGCAATCAGCCCCAGCATTTT; CDR3 protein: CASSILLRQGESNQPQHF; J gene: TRBJ1-5; D gene: TRBD1; V gene: TRBV5-4; clone size: once
CDR3 DNA: TGTGCCAGCAGTTACTCGGGACTAGGCCTCCGCGAGCAGTACTTC; CDR3 protein: CASSYSGLGLREQYF; J gene: TRBJ2-7; D gene: TRBD2; V gene: TRBV6-5; clone size: NA
CDR3 DNA: TGTGCCAGCACACCCGGGACAGCTAACACTGAAGCTTTCTTT; CDR3 protein: CASTPGTANTEAFF; J gene: TRBJ1-1; D gene: TRBD1; V gene: TRBV6-5; clone size: NA
CDR3 DNA: TGTGCCAGCAGTTTAAAGTCCAGGGGCCCTCTCCAAGAGACCCAGTACTTC; CDR3 protein: CASSLKSRGPLQETQYF; J gene: TRBJ2-5; D gene: NA; V gene: TRBV27; clone size: NA
CDR3 DNA: TGTGCCAGCAGCCGAGCCACGGGGGAGACCCAGTACTTC; CDR3 protein: CASSRATGETQYF; J gene: TRBJ2-5; D gene: NA; V gene: TRBV7-2; clone size: NA
CDR3 DNA: TGTGCCAGCAGTCCCGGACAGGGCAACTATGGCTACACCTTC; CDR3 protein: CASSPGQGNYGYTF; J gene: TRBJ1-2; D gene: TRBD1; V gene: TRBV6-4; clone size: NA
CDR3 DNA: TGTGCCAGCAGTTACGACAGGGCGAGTCACGAGCAGTACTTC; CDR3 protein: CASSYDRASHEQYF; J gene: TRBJ2-7; D gene: TRBD1; V gene: TRBV6-5; clone size: NA
CDR3 DNA: TGTGCCAGCAGCTCGGGGGACGCTTTCATGAACACTGAAGCTTTCTTT; CDR3 protein: CASSSGDAFMNTEAFF; J gene: TRBJ1-1; D gene: NA; V gene: TRBV5-6; clone size: NA
CDR3 DNA: TGTGCCAGCAGCATCTCTAGTAACGTCAATGAGCAGTTCTTC; CDR3 protein: CASSISSNVNEQFF; J gene: TRBJ2-1; D gene: NA; V gene: TRBV9; clone size: NA
CDR3 DNA: TGCGCCAGCAGCTTTGGGGCTAGCGGGGCCACAGATACGCAGTATTTT; CDR3 protein: CASSFGASGATDTQYF; J gene: TRBJ2-3; D gene: TRBD2; V gene: TRBV5-1; clone size: NA
CDR3 DNA: TGCGCCAGCAGCCAAGTGAATCGACAGGGGACCTACGAGCAGTACTTC; CDR3 protein: CASSQVNRQGTYEQYF; J gene: TRBJ2-7; D gene: TRBD1; V gene: TRBV4-3; clone size: NA
CDR3 DNA: TGTGCCACCGGACTAGACGTTTTCAACGAGCAGTTCTTC; CDR3 protein: CATGLDVFNEQFF; J gene: TRBJ2-1; D gene: TRBD2; V gene: TRBV10-3; clone size: NA
CDR3 DNA: TGTGCCAGCATTTCCGGGACTAGCGGCCACAATGAGCAGTTCTTC; CDR3 protein: CASISGTSGHNEQFF; J gene: TRBJ2-1; D gene: TRBD2; V gene: TRBV6-1; clone size: NA
CDR3 DNA: TGTGCCAGCAGCCCACCTCAAGGAGCGGGGGGACCCTACAATGAGCAGTTCTTC; CDR3 protein: CASSPPQGAGGPYNEQFF; J gene: TRBJ2-1; D gene: TRBD2; V gene: TRBV4-2; clone size: NA
CDR3 DNA: TGCGCCAGCAGCTTGTTGGCGGGAGCCACAGATACGCAGTATTTT; CDR3 protein: CASSLLAGATDTQYF; J gene: TRBJ2-3; D gene: TRBD2; V gene: TRBV5-1; clone size: NA
CDR3 DNA: TGCGCCAGCAGCCAAGAGGATTCGGACAGGGGCTCCTACGAGCAGTACTTC; CDR3 protein: CASSQEDSDRGSYEQYF; J gene: TRBJ2-7; D gene: TRBD1; V gene: TRBV4-1; clone size: NA
CDR3 DNA: TGTGCCAGCAGCGACCCGACTTCTGAGCAGTTCTTC; CDR3 protein: CASSDPTSEQFF; J gene: TRBJ2-1; D gene: NA; V gene: TRBV7-9; clone size: NA
CDR3 DNA: TGTGCCAGTAGCACCGGGACAGGGTCGTATGGCTACACCTTC; CDR3 protein: CASSTGTGSYGYTF; J gene: TRBJ1-2; D gene: TRBD1; V gene: TRBV19; clone size: once
CDR3 DNA: TGTGCCAGCAGTTACCACCCGACAGGGGTCTACGAGCAGTACTTC; CDR3 protein: CASSYHPTGVYEQYF; J gene: TRBJ2-7; D gene: TRBD1; V gene: TRBV6-5; clone size: NA
CDR3 DNA: TGTGCCAGCAGCGGAACAGGGTCATTAAACTATGGCTACACCTTC; CDR3 protein: CASSGTGSLNYGYTF; J gene: TRBJ1-2; D gene: NA; V gene: TRBV11-2; clone size: NA
CDR3 DNA: TGTGCCACCAGCAGACCCAGACAGGGATTGTCCTCCTACGAGCAGTACTTC; CDR3 protein: CATSRPRQGLSSYEQYF; J gene: TRBJ2-7; D gene: TRBD1; V gene: TRBV15; clone size: NA
CDR3 DNA: TGTGCCAGCAGCGTAGCTGGAATTAGCGGGGTCTACAATGAGCAGTTCTTC; CDR3 protein: CASSVAGISGVYNEQFF; J gene: TRBJ2-1; D gene: TRBD2; V gene: TRBV9; clone size: NA
CDR3 DNA: TGTGCCAGCAGCTTGGTACGCGGGCCGATCACAGATACGCAGTATTTT; CDR3 protein: CASSLVRGPITDTQYF; J gene: TRBJ2-3; D gene: NA; V gene: TRBV5-4; clone size: NA
CDR3 DNA: TGTGCCAGTAATCCCAGCTCTGGAAACACCATATATTTT; CDR3 protein: CASNPSSGNTIYF; J gene: TRBJ1-3; D gene: NA; V gene: TRBV19; clone size: NA
CDR3 DNA: TGCGCCAGCAGCCAACTTTCAGGGCAGGTCGGGAGTGAAAAACTGTTTTTT; CDR3 protein: CASSQLSGQVGSEKLFF; J gene: TRBJ1-4; D gene: NA; V gene: TRBV4-3; clone size: NA
CDR3 DNA: TGTGCCAGCAGCCTGACATACACTGAAGCTTTCTTT; CDR3 protein: CASSLTYTEAFF; J gene: TRBJ1-1; D gene: NA; V gene: TRBV5-6; clone size: NA
CDR3 DNA: TGCAGCGCTCCGGACAGAGGACGGACTGAAGCTTTCTTT; CDR3 protein: CSAPDRGRTEAFF; J gene: TRBJ1-1; D gene: NA; V gene: TRBV29-1; clone size: NA
CDR3 DNA: TGTGCCAGCAGCTTGGTTTTCGAGGGCTACACCTTC; CDR3 protein: CASSLVFEGYTF; J gene: TRBJ1-2; D gene: NA; V gene: TRBV5-4; clone size: once
CDR3 DNA: TGTGCCAGTAGTCCAGGCGGGACGAACGGCGGGGAGCTGTTTTTT; CDR3 protein: CASSPGGTNGGELFF; J gene: TRBJ2-2; D gene: NA; V gene: TRBV19; clone size: NA
CDR3 DNA: TGTGCCAGCAGCCTTTGGACAGGGTCGAACACTGAAGCTTTCTTT; CDR3 protein: CASSLWTGSNTEAFF; J gene: TRBJ1-1; D gene: TRBD1; V gene: TRBV7-2; clone size: once
CDR3 DNA: TGTGCCAGCAGCGACAGGGTCGAGCAGTACTTC; CDR3 protein: CASSDRVEQYF; J gene: TRBJ2-7; D gene: TRBD1; V gene: TRBV6-6; clone size: NA
CDR3 DNA: TGTGCCAGCAGCGCGCGATGGGACAGACGGGGCCATTTT; CDR3 protein: CASSARWDRRGHF; J gene: TRBJ1-3; D gene: TRBD1; V gene: TRBV9; clone size: once
CDR3 DNA: TGTGCCAGCAGACGGACTAGCGGGGGGGATACGCAGTATTTT; CDR3 protein: CASRRTSGGDTQYF; J gene: TRBJ2-3; D gene: TRBD2; V gene: TRBV5-4; clone size: NA
CDR3 DNA: TGCGCCAGCAGCCAGACCCCGGGACAGACATATGGCTACACCTTC; CDR3 protein: CASSQTPGQTYGYTF; J gene: TRBJ1-2; D gene: TRBD1; V gene: TRBV4-1; clone size: NA
CDR3 DNA: TGTGCTAGCAGCTTGGGCGGGGGGAAGTACAATGAGCAGTTCTTC; CDR3 protein: CASSLGGGKYNEQFF; J gene: TRBJ2-1; D gene: TRBD2; V gene: TRBV7-7; clone size: NA
CDR3 DNA: TGCGCCAGCAGCCTCCGGACTAGCGTGAGCGAGCAGTACTTC; CDR3 protein: CASSLRTSVSEQYF; J gene: TRBJ2-7; D gene: TRBD2; V gene: TRBV5-1; clone size: NA
CDR3 DNA: TGTGCCAGCTCTGAGGGGACAGGGAACTACGAGCAGTACTTC; CDR3 protein: CASSEGTGNYEQYF; J gene: TRBJ2-7; D gene: TRBD1; V gene: TRBV6-6; clone size: NA
CDR3 DNA: TGTGCCTCCTCCCGGGGAGACTCCTACAATGAGCAGTTCTTC; CDR3 protein: CASSRGDSYNEQFF; J gene: TRBJ2-1; D gene: NA; V gene: TRBV19; clone size: NA
CDR3 DNA: TGCGCCAGCAGCCCGGGACAGGGTGATTGGGAGCAGTACTTC; CDR3 protein: CASSPGQGDWEQYF; J gene: TRBJ2-7; D gene: TRBD1; V gene: TRBV10-2; clone size: NA
CDR3 DNA: TGCAGCGTTGGTTTCCAAGCCACAGATACGCAGTATTTT; CDR3 protein: CSVGFQATDTQYF; J gene: TRBJ2-3; D gene: NA; V gene: TRBV29-1; clone size: once
CDR3 DNA: TGTGCCAGCAGCCCATCGACTGAGGGAACTTCACCCCTCCACTTT; CDR3 protein: CASSPSTEGTSPLHF; J gene: TRBJ1-6; D gene: NA; V gene: TRBV5-4; clone size: NA
CDR3 DNA: TGTGCCAGCAGTGACAATGAGGGGGCGCGCATAGGTAACACCATATATTTT; CDR3 protein: CASSDNEGARIGNTIYF; J gene: TRBJ1-3; D gene: TRBD1; V gene: TRBV2; clone size: NA